The present entry profiles one T cell receptor beta chain with its context. Its antigen is not known. These data are taken from a study of beta chain features in type 1 diabetes. By way of CD45RO/CCR7/CD25/CD127/CD95/CD27, the CD4+ regulatory, stem cell-like memory, central memory and naive cells were sorted. Of the isolated RNA, all was reverse transcribed, and so the sequenced material was expressed TCRB transcripts. TCRdb's copy holds only in-frame clones and misses some; the assay was immunoSEQ multiplex PCR. The sample lists about 300,000 clones; 13% were seen once. Study-wide points: Equally in patients and controls, shorter templates might have been favored by PCR. When Type 1 diabetes patients were examined, their TCRB CDR3s proved moderately but significantly shorter in all four CD4+ subsets.

The source material was naive CD4+ T cells from blood. This clonotype was sampled from a woman aged 18-35 years with type 1 diabetes.

The CDR3 here is CSASSWGGYTF. CDR3 coding DNA: TGCAGTGCGTCCTCCTGGGGCGGCTACACCTTC. The rearrangement joins TRBV20-1 to TRBJ1-2; the D gene is possibly TRBD1 (5 bases). There are 11 residues in the CDR3. Germline values: CDR1 DFQATT, CDR2 SNEGSKA (reference sequence). The V end was cut by 6 bases, the J end by 8 bases, with 13 bases between.